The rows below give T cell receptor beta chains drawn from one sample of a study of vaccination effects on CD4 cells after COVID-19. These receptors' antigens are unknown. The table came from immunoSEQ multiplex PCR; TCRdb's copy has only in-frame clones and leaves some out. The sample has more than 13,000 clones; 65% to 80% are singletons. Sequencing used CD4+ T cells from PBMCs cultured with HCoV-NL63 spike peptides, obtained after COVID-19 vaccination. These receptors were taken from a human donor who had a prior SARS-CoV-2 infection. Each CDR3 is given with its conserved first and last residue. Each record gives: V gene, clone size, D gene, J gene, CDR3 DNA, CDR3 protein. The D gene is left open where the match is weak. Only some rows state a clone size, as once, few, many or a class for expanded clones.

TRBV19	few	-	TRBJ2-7	TGTGCCAGTAGTGCTCTCGGGAGAACCTACGAGCAGTACTTC	CASSALGRTYEQYF
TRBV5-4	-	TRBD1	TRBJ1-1	TGTGCCAGCAGCTTCGACAGGGATGGAGCTTTCTTT	CASSFDRDGAFF
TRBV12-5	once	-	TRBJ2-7	TGTGCTAGTGGCCAGTACGCCGAGCAGTACTTC	CASGQYAEQYF
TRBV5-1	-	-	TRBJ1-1	TGCGCCAGCAGCTGGGGAGACAGGAACACTGAAGCTTTCTTT	CASSWGDRNTEAFF
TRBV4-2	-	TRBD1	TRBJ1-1	TGTGCCAGCAGCCTACGACAGGGCTACAACACTGAAGCTTTCTTT	CASSLRQGYNTEAFF
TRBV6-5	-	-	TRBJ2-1	TGTGCCATCCGGCGGGACCCCTACAATGAGCAGTTCTTC	CAIRRDPYNEQFF
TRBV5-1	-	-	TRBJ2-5	TGCGCCAGCAGCTTGGCCAACGACCAAGAGACCCAGTACTTC	CASSLANDQETQYF
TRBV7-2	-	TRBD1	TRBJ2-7	TGTGCCAGCAGCTTAGAATTTGGGACAGGCACCTACGAGCAGTACTTC	CASSLEFGTGTYEQYF
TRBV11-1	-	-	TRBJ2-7	TGTGCCAGCACCTTAACCCCGACGGGCCCCTACGAGCAGTACTTC	CASTLTPTGPYEQYF
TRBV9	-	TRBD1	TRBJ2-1	TGTGCCAGCAGCGTAGGAGGAAGCAGGGACAGGATCAATGAGCAGTTCTTC	CASSVGGSRDRINEQFF
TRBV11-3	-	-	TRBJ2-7	TGTGCCAGCAGCTTGTCGTACCACGAGCAGTACTTC	CASSLSYHEQYF
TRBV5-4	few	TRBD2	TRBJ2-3	TGTGCCAGCAGCGTAGGACTAGCGGGAGGTACAGATACGCAGTATTTT	CASSVGLAGGTDTQYF
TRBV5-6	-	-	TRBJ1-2	TGTGCCAGCCGCTCCGGGCTTCAACTTCCCCGCGCGGGCTATGGCTACACCTTC	CASRSGLQLPRAGYGYTF
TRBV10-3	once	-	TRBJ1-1	TGTGCCATCAGTGAACACACTGAAGCTTTCTTT	CAISEHTEAFF
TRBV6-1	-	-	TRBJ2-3	TGTGCCAGCAGTGAAAGGGGCCCTAGCACAGATACGCAGTATTTT	CASSERGPSTDTQYF
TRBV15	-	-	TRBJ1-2	TGTGCCACCAGCAGAGATCAGGGTCTCTATGGCTACACCTTC	CATSRDQGLYGYTF
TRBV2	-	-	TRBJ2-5	TGTGCCAGCAGTGAAGCGACTAGTGGGGAGACCCAGTACTTC	CASSEATSGETQYF
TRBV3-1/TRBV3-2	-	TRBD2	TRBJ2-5	TGTGCCAGCAGTCCAACGACTAGCGGGGTAGAGACCCAGTACTTC	CASSPTTSGVETQYF
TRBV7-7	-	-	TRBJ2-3	TGTGCTAGCAGCTTATCCGGGTTCACAGATACGCAGTATTTT	CASSLSGFTDTQYF
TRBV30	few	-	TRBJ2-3	TGTGCCTGGAGTAATAGCGGAGGCACAGATACGCAGTATTTT	CAWSNSGGTDTQYF
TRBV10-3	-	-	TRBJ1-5	TGTGCCATCAGCCTGGACGGCAGAGATAATCAGCCCCAGCATTTT	CAISLDGRDNQPQHF
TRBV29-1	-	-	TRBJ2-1	TGCAGCCTCTCCTTAAGGGGCTACAATGAGCAGTTCTTC	CSLSLRGYNEQFF
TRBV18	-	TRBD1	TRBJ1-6	TGTGCCAGCTCACCCGGGACAGCAAACCACCCCCTCCACTTT	CASSPGTANHPLHF
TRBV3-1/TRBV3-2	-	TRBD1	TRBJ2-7	TGTGCCAGCAGCTTACCGGGACAGGGTCCTCTCGAGCAGTACTTC	CASSLPGQGPLEQYF
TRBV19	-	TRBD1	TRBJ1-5	TGTGCCAGTAGTCGACAGGGAGGCGGTCAGCCCCAGCATTTT	CASSRQGGGQPQHF
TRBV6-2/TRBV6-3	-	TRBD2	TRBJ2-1	TGTGCCAGCAGTTTCACTCGAGCCGGCGGACTAGCAGTATACAATGAGCAGTTCTTC	CASSFTRAGGLAVYNEQFF
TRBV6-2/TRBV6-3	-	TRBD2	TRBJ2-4	TGTGCCAGCAGTTACTCGTTGACGGGGGGGTTTAACATTCAGTACTTC	CASSYSLTGGFNIQYF
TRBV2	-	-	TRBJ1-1	TGTGCCAGCATCGGGCAGAGGAACACTGAAGCTTTCTTT	CASIGQRNTEAFF
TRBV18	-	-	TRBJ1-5	TGTGCCAGCTCACCAACCAATCAGCCCCAGCATTTT	CASSPTNQPQHF
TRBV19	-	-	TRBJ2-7	TGTGCCAGTAGCCAGGGAACCTACGAGCAGTACTTC	CASSQGTYEQYF
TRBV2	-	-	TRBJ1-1	TGTGCCAGCAGTGAAGGAGACAACTGGGGGGTCACTGAAGCTTTCTTT	CASSEGDNWGVTEAFF
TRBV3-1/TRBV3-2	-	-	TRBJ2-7	TGTGCCAGCAGCCAAGATCGACTTTACGAGCAGTACTTC	CASSQDRLYEQYF
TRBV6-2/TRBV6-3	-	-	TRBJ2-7	TGTGCCAGCAGTTACCCCCAGGGGATCACCTACGAGCAGTACTTC	CASSYPQGITYEQYF
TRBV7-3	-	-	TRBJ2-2	TGTGCCAGCAGCTACGTTCACACCGGGGAGCTGTTTTTT	CASSYVHTGELFF
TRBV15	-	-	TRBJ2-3	TGTGCCACCAGCAGAGCCCCTATTAGCACAGATACGCAGTATTTT	CATSRAPISTDTQYF
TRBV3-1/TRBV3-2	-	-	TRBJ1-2	TGTGCCAGCAGCCCCGTCGAGCTCACAGGGAGAGGGGCTAACTATGGCTACACCTTC	CASSPVELTGRGANYGYTF
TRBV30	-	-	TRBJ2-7	TGTGCCTGGAGTGGGGGACTGTTCTACGAGCAGTACTTC	CAWSGGLFYEQYF
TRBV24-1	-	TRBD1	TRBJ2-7	TGTGCCACCAGTGATATAGACAGGGGTCACGAGCAGTACTTC	CATSDIDRGHEQYF
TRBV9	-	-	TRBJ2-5	TGTGCCAGCAGCCCTGGTACGAACCAAGAGACCCAGTACTTC	CASSPGTNQETQYF
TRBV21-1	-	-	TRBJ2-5	TGTGCCAGCAGCAAACACAGGACGGAGCTCCAAGAGACCCAGTACTTC	CASSKHRTELQETQYF
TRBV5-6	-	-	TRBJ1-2	TGTGCCAGCAGCGAAGGGGAATATGGCTACACCTTC	CASSEGEYGYTF
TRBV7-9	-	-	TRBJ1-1	TGTGCCAGCAGCTTTTGGGGCGGGAGGAGGACTGAAGCTTTCTTT	CASSFWGGRRTEAFF
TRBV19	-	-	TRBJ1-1	TGTGCCAGTAGTATACTCGGCCCTTCGGCTGAAGCTTTCTTT	CASSILGPSAEAFF
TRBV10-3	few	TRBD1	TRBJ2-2	TGTGCCATCACCCCGGGACAGCACACCGGGGAGCTGTTTTTT	CAITPGQHTGELFF
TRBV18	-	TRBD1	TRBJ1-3	TGTGCCAGCTCACAATCGGGACAGCGCTCTGGAAACACCATATATTTT	CASSQSGQRSGNTIYF
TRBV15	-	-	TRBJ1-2	TGTGCCACCAGCACGACAAGGGGTACTGCCTATGGCTACACCTTC	CATSTTRGTAYGYTF
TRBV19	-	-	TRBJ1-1	TGTGCCAGTAGTACTCAGGGCGGTTGGGGCACTGAAGCTTTCTTT	CASSTQGGWGTEAFF
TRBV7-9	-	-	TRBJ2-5	TGTGCCAGCAGCTCCTCCGCTGGGGAGACCCAGTACTTC	CASSSSAGETQYF
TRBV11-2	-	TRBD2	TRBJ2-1	TGTGCCAGCAGCCAGACTAGCCCCTACAATGAGCAGTTCTTC	CASSQTSPYNEQFF
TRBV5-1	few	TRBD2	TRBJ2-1	TGCGCCAGCAGCTTGGCGGCTAGCGGGGGCTACAATGAGCAGTTCTTC	CASSLAASGGYNEQFF